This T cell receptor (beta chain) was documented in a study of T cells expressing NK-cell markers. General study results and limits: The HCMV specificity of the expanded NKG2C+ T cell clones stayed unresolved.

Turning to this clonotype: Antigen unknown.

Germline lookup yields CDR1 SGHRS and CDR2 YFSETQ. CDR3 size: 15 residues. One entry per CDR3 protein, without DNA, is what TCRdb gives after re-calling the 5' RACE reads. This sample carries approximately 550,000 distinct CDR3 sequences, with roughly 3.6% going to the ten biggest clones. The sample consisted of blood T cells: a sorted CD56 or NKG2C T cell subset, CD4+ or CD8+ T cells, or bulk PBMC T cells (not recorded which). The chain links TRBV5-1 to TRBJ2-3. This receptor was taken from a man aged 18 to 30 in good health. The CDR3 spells CASSLGASPTDTQYF.